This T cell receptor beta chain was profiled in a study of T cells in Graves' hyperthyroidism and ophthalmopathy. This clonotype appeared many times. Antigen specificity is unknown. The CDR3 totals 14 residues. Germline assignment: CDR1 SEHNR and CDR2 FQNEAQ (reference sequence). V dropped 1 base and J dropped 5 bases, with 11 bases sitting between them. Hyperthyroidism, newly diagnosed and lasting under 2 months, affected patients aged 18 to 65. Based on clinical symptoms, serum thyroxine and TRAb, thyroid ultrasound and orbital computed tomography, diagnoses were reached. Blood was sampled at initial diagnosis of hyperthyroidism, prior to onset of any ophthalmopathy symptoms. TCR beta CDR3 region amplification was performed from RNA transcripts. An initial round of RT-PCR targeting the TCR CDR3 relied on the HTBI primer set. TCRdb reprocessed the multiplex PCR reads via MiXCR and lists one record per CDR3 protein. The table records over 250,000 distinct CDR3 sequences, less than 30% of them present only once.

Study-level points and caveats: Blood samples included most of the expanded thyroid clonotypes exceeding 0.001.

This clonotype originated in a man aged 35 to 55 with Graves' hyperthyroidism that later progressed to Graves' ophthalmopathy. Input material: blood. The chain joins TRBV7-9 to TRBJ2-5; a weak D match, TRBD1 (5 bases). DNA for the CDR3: TGTGCCAGCAGCTTAGTCGGCAGGGATGAGACCCAGTACTTC. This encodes CASSLVGRDETQYF.